The 29 T cell receptor beta chains presented below share a single source sample, sequenced in a study of blood T cell repertoires in COVID-19. Libraries were prepared by immunoSEQ multiplex PCR; TCRdb keeps only in-frame clonotypes and omits some of them. In the table there are around 250,000 clones, 70% to 90% of which are singletons. Material: peripheral blood. These receptors were obtained from a man aged 25 to 45 who had recovered from COVID-19.

This chain joins TRBV7-9 and TRBJ2-5, with D possibly being TRBD1 (5 bases). Germline values: CDR1 SEHNR, CDR2 FQNEAQ (reference sequence). The CDR3 is 16 amino acids. V lost 2 bases and J 5 bases, leaving 18 bases between the germline ends. Written as DNA, the CDR3 is TGTGCCAGCAGCTTAATCCAGGGCCACGGTTGGGAGACCCAGTACTTC. It encodes CASSLIQGHGWETQYF.

The chain links TRBV7-9 to TRBJ2-7, with 7 positions matching TRBD2. This CDR3 spans 14 amino acids. The V and J ends lost 10 bases and 6 bases, in that order; junction bases with no gene match: 15. Germline V gene sequence: CDR1 SEHNR, CDR2 FQNEAQ (reference sequence). This chain's CDR3 is CAILGRGDLCEQYF. The CDR3 nucleotides are TGTGCCATCCTTGGGAGGGGAGATTTATGCGAGCAGTACTTC. Complete variable domain (other parts from reference TRBV7-9 and TRBJ2-7): DTGVSQNPRHKITKRGQNVTFRCDPISEHNRLYWYRQTLGQGPEFLTYFQNEAQLEKSRLLSDRFSAERPKGSFSTLEIQRTEQGDSAMYLCAILGRGDLCEQYFGPGTRLTVT.

The chain has TRBV3-1 (or the pseudogene TRBV3-2) and TRBJ2-3; 14 bases fit TRBD2. J was trimmed by 4 bases and V by 1 base; bases with no gene match: 7. Germline assignment: CDR1 LGHDT and CDR2 YNNKEL (reference sequence). The CDR3 has 18 residues. The CDR3 loop reads CASSQGLAGGLIADTQYF. In DNA, the CDR3 is TGTGCCAGCAGCCAAGGACTAGCGGGGGGGCTGATCGCAGATACGCAGTATTTT.

The V call is TRBV7-9, the J call TRBJ1-2; 8 bases match TRBD1. CDR1 SEHNR and CDR2 FQNEAQ come from the germline V gene (reference sequence). The CDR3 covers 15 residues. The ends lost 3 bases at V and 3 bases at J; junction bases unmatched: 6. The CDR3 reads CASSFGQGLDYGYTF. The CDR3 nucleotides read TGTGCCAGCAGCTTCGGACAGGGATTGGACTATGGCTACACCTTC.

This clone turned up a few times. The chain is built from TRBV14 and TRBJ1-5, with TRBD1 as a possible D gene (5 bases). The CDR3 sequence is 13 residues long. Germline CDR1 and CDR2: SGHDN and FVKESK. Deletions cut 5 bases from V and 6 bases from J, with 11 bases between. The CDR3 DNA is TGTGCCAGCAGCTCCCAGGGTCCTCAGCCCCAGCATTTT. This translates into CASSSQGPQPQHF.

The gene calls are TRBV5-1 and TRBJ2-7; D gene unclear. Per the germline V gene, CDR1 is SGHRS and CDR2 is YFSETQ. The CDR3 length is 12 residues. V was trimmed by 7 bases and J by 3 bases, leaving 11 bases between them. This chain's CDR3 is CASLGSGYEQYF. In DNA form, the CDR3 reads TGCGCCAGCTTAGGTTCGGGCTACGAGCAGTACTTC.

The genes are TRBV5-1 and TRBJ1-6; D perhaps matches TRBD1 (5 bases). The CDR3 contains 13 residues. Germline assignment: CDR1 SGHRS and CDR2 YFSETQ. The ends were cut back, 6 bases at V and 8 bases at J, with 12 bases in the middle. Here the CDR3 reads CASTWQGDSPLHF. The CDR3 region has the DNA TGCGCCAGCACCTGGCAGGGTGATTCACCCCTCCACTTT.

V usage is TRBV23-1 and J usage is TRBJ2-7, with TRBD1 matching 7 bases. TRBV23-1 is given ORF status, its function remaining uncertain. The CDR3 has 16 residues. V lost 8 bases to trimming and J lost 1 base; unmatched junction nucleotides: 14. CDR3 residues: CASPMRDRINSYEQYF. CDR3 in DNA: TGCGCCAGCCCCATGAGGGACAGAATAAATTCCTACGAGCAGTACTTC.

The chain links TRBV5-4 to TRBJ1-5; D is uncertain. This CDR3 region has 9 residues. CDR1 is SGHNT and CDR2 is YYREEE in the germline V gene (reference sequence). V was cut by 5 bases and J by 9 bases, with 3 bases left in between. The CDR3 protein is CASSLPQHF. DNA of the CDR3: TGTGCCAGCAGTCTGCCCCAGCATTTT.

This clone has only a few counts. The chain has TRBV10-2 and TRBJ1-2; D gene uncertain. The CDR3 runs 13 residues. Germline V gene data show CDR1 as WSHSY and CDR2 as SAAADI. V lost 7 bases to trimming and J lost 0 bases, with 9 bases between them. CDR3 DNA sequence: TGCGCCAGCACCAACTTAGCTAACTATGGCTACACCTTC. It specifies CASTNLANYGYTF.

The J gene is TRBJ1-2, the V gene TRBV5-6, with D unclear. Trimming pared 4 bases from V and 4 bases from J, leaving 8 bases between. Germline CDR1 is SGHDT and CDR2 is YYEEEE. The CDR3 is 12 residues long. This CDR3 is CASSILSYGYTF. The CDR3 region has the DNA TGTGCCAGCAGCATCCTTTCCTATGGCTACACCTTC.

The chain couples TRBV7-9 to TRBJ2-1, with 9 bases fitting TRBD2. CDR1 is SEHNR, CDR2 FQNEAQ, per germline (reference sequence). The CDR3 sequence is 15 residues long. After removal of 3 bases from V and 8 bases from J, the junction contained 8 bases not matched to a gene. The CDR3 spells CASSFWGLAVHEQFF. DNA of the CDR3: TGTGCCAGCAGCTTTTGGGGACTAGCAGTCCATGAGCAGTTCTTC.

A remark on this clone: Other DNA sequences within the sample encode an identical CDR3. This rearrangement joins TRBV7-2 to TRBJ1-2; unclear D gene. The germline gives CDR1 SGHTA, CDR2 FQGNSA. The CDR3 is 13 residues long. V lost 1 base, J lost 4 bases, and 7 bases lay in between. In nucleotides, the CDR3 is TGTGCCAGCAGCTTAGTTACGGGCTATGGCTACACCTTC. Encoded protein: CASSLVTGYGYTF.

In this sample, this clone turned up once. The chain links TRBV7-8 to TRBJ2-1, with 7 bases aligning to TRBD2. Germline V gene sequence: CDR1 SGHVS, CDR2 FQNEAQ. With 6 bases clipped from V and 7 bases from J, the junction kept 15 bases outside the gene matches. This CDR3 has 16 residues. CDR3 loop: CASSSLRAGVSNEQFF. The CDR3 DNA reads TGTGCCAGCAGTTCCCTCAGGGCGGGGGTTTCAAATGAGCAGTTCTTC.

The chain's CDR3 is CASSPGQLYGYTF. The CDR3 nucleotides read TGTGCCAGTAGTCCGGGACAGCTCTATGGCTACACCTTC. This chain connects TRBV19 to TRBJ1-2, with TRBD1 identical over 7 bases. Unmatched junction bases numbered 4, after V lost 5 bases and J lost 4 bases. Germline CDR1 LNHDA, CDR2 SQIVND (reference sequence). The CDR3 has 13 residues.

This clone showed up just a few times. The chain is built from TRBV5-1 and TRBJ1-1; perhaps TRBD1 as D (5 bases). The CDR3 runs 12 residues. CDR1 is SGHRS and CDR2 is YFSETQ in the germline V gene. With 7 bases removed from V and 5 bases from J, the gap between germline ends came to 12 bases. CDR3 sequence: CASLKEGTEAFF. CDR3 in DNA: TGCGCCAGCCTCAAGGAGGGGACTGAAGCTTTCTTT.

This sequence joins TRBV24-1 and TRBJ2-2, with a weak D call TRBD2 (6 bases). CDR1 KGHDR and CDR2 SFDVKD come from the germline V gene. The germline V and J ends were trimmed by 5 bases and 2 bases, with 8 bases remaining between them. The CDR3 has 14 amino acids. The CDR3 loop reads CATSGGLNTGELFF. CDR3 in DNA: TGTGCCACCAGTGGTGGACTAAACACCGGGGAGCTGTTTTTT.

DNA for the CDR3: TGTGCCATCAGAGCGGACAGGGGGTATAATTCACCCCTCCACTTT. Its translation: CAIRADRGYNSPLHF. The chain links TRBV10-3 to TRBJ1-6; 10 positions agree with TRBD1. The CDR3 is made up of 15 amino acids. The ends lost 6 bases at V and 4 bases at J; junction bases unmatched: 3. Germline CDR1 is ENHRY and CDR2 is SYGVKD.

This clone was observed once. The chain carries TRBV5-1 and TRBJ2-7; TRBD2 matches at 9 bases. There are 15 residues in the CDR3. Germline lookup yields CDR1 SGHRS and CDR2 YFSETQ. V shed 4 bases and J 3 bases; nucleotides not matched to a gene: 8. This CDR3 is CASSLSGGIIYEQYF. DNA for the CDR3: TGCGCCAGCAGCCTAAGCGGGGGGATCATCTACGAGCAGTACTTC. Full variable domain (outside the CDR3, taken from reference TRBV5-1 and TRBJ2-7): KAGVTQTPRYLIKTRGQQVTLSCSPISGHRSVSWYQQTPGQGLQFLFEYFSETQRNKGNFPGRFSGRQFSNSRSEMNVSTLELGDSALYLCASSLSGGIIYEQYFGPGTRLTVT.

The chain joins TRBV5-6 to TRBJ2-5, with D perhaps matching TRBD2 (7 bases). The germline V and J ends were trimmed by 7 bases and 5 bases, with 12 bases remaining between them. Germline CDR1 SGHDT, CDR2 YYEEEE. This CDR3 is 12 amino acids long. The CDR3 reads CASGGAGETQYF. CDR3 nucleotide sequence: TGTGCCAGCGGGGGGGCCGGGGAGACCCAGTACTTC.

The gene calls are TRBV5-1 and TRBJ2-6, with 7 bases lining up with TRBD1. CDR1 SGHRS and CDR2 YFSETQ come from the germline V gene. The CDR3 has 17 amino acids. J lost 4 bases, V lost 4 bases, and 11 bases had no gene match. The CDR3 loop reads CASSGTVSFSGANVLTF. CDR3 nucleotide sequence: TGCGCCAGCAGCGGGACAGTTTCTTTCTCAGGGGCCAACGTCCTGACTTTC.

The genes are TRBV10-2 and TRBJ1-6; no clear D. The CDR3 has 13 amino acids. The germline V and J ends were trimmed by 4 bases and 6 bases, with 7 bases remaining between them. CDR1 is WSHSY, CDR2 SAAADI, per germline. In DNA, the CDR3 is TGCGCCAGCAGTGTAGAGGGTAATTCACCCCTCCACTTT. Translation: CASSVEGNSPLHF.

The chain carries TRBV6-5 and TRBJ2-7; 7 bases fit TRBD2. The length of the CDR3 is 15 residues. Germline V CDR1 and CDR2: MNHEY, SVGAGI. J was trimmed by 0 bases and V by 7 bases; bases with no gene match: 9. The CDR3 coding sequence is TGTGCCAGCATCCCTCCCGGGGGGAACTCCTACGAGCAGTACTTC. Translation: CASIPPGGNSYEQYF.

The rearrangement uses TRBV7-6 and TRBJ1-3; D is perhaps TRBD1 (5 bases). CDR3 size: 17 residues. The V end lost 6 bases, the J end lost 0 bases, and 18 bases lay between the germline ends. Germline CDR1 and CDR2: SGHVS and FNYEAQ. The CDR3 sequence: CASSQTQGYSSGNTIYF. CDR3 nucleotides: TGTGCCAGCAGTCAGACCCAGGGCTATAGCTCTGGAAACACCATATATTTT.

The chain joins TRBV19 to TRBJ2-6, with TRBD1 as a possible D gene (6 bases). The CDR3 consists of 16 residues. Trimming removed 5 bases at V and 2 bases at J, with 13 bases between. Per germline, CDR1 LNHDA and CDR2 SQIVND (reference sequence). In DNA form, the CDR3 reads TGTGCCAGTAGTGCTACTCAGGGGACTGGGGCCAACGTCCTGACTTTC. Its protein is CASSATQGTGANVLTF.

This clone has more than one count but fewer than ten. The rearrangement uses TRBV7-2 and TRBJ2-5, with TRBD2 identical over 8 bases. There are 14 residues in the CDR3. The J segment lost 9 bases and the V segment lost 6 bases, leaving 12 bases of the junction unmatched. Germline V gene data show CDR1 as SGHTA and CDR2 as FQGNSA. The CDR3 sequence: CASRPDRAGGAQYF. CDR3 DNA: TGTGCCAGCAGACCCGACCGGGCCGGGGGGGCCCAGTACTTC. Together with reference TRBV7-2 and TRBJ2-5, the CDR3 gives the full variable domain: GAGVSQSPSNKVTEKGKDVELRCDPISGHTALYWYRQSLGQGLEFLIYFQGNSAPDKSGLPSDRFSAERTGGSVSTLTIQRTQQEDSAVYLCASRPDRAGGAQYFGPGTRLLVL.

The chain joins TRBV5-1 to TRBJ2-2; possibly TRBD1 for D (6 bases). Trimming took off 5 bases at V and 5 bases at J, with 16 bases between the two ends. Germline CDR1 is SGHRS and CDR2 is YFSETQ. There are 15 residues in the CDR3. CDR3 region: CASSSGTPRTGELFF. The CDR3 nucleotides are TGCGCCAGCAGTTCCGGGACACCCAGAACCGGGGAGCTGTTTTTT. The full variable domain, rest sourced from reference TRBV5-1 and TRBJ2-2, is KAGVTQTPRYLIKTRGQQVTLSCSPISGHRSVSWYQQTPGQGLQFLFEYFSETQRNKGNFPGRFSGRQFSNSRSEMNVSTLELGDSALYLCASSSGTPRTGELFFGEGSRLTVL.

This rearrangement joins TRBV24-1 to TRBJ2-5, with a possible D match to TRBD2 (5 bases). Looked up from germline, CDR1 is KGHDR and CDR2 is SFDVKD. V dropped 4 bases and J dropped 1 base, with 15 bases sitting between them. This CDR3 contains 16 residues. The CDR3 sequence: CATSDLGRGGQETQYF. The CDR3 DNA is TGTGCCACCAGTGACCTCGGCCGAGGAGGCCAAGAGACCCAGTACTTC.

This sequence joins TRBV11-2 and TRBJ1-1; D perhaps matches TRBD1 (6 bases). Trimming took 5 bases from V and 1 from J, leaving 11 bases between them. CDR1 and CDR2 (germline): SGHAT, FQNNGV. The CDR3 extends over 14 amino acids. In nucleotides, the CDR3 is TGTGCCAGCAGCACTAGGACAGAGAACACTGAAGCTTTCTTT. Translation gives CASSTRTENTEAFF.